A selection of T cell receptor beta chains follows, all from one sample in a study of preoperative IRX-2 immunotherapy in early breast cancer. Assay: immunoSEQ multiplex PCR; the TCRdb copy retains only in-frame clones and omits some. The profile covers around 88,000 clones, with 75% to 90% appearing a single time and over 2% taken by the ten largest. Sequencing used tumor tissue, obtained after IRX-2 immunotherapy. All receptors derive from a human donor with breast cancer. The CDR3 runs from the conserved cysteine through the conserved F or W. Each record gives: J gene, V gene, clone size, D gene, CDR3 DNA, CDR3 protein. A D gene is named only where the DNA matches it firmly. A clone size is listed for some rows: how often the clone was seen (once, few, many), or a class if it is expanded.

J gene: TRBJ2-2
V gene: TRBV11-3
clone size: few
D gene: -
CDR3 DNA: TGTGCCAGCAGCTTGGCCAGGACAACCGGGGAGCTGTTTTTT
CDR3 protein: CASSLARTTGELFF

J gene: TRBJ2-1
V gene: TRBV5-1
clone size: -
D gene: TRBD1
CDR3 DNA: TGCGCCAGCAGCTTTCAGGGGGCATCGGACAATGAGCAGTTCTTC
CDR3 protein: CASSFQGASDNEQFF

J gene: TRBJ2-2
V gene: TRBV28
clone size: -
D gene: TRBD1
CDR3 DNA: TGTGCCAGTTATACAGGGGCCCCCGGGGAGCTGTTTTTT
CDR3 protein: CASYTGAPGELFF

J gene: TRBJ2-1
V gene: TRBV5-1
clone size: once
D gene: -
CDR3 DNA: TGCGCCAGCAGCTTGGTAACGTCGTACAATGAGCAGTTCTTC
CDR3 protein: CASSLVTSYNEQFF

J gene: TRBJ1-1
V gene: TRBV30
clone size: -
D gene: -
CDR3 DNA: TGTGCCTGGAGTGTGGATGACGGCAGTCCGTTTTTT
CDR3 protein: CAWSVDDGSPFF

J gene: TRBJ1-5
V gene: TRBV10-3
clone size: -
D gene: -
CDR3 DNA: TGTGCCATCAGTGAGGCCGGGGGTCAGCCCCAGCATTTT
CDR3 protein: CAISEAGGQPQHF

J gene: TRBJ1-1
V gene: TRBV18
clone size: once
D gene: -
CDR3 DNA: TGTGCCAGCTCACCACCAGGACAGCCAGTCATGAACACTGAAGCTTTCTTT
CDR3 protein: CASSPPGQPVMNTEAFF

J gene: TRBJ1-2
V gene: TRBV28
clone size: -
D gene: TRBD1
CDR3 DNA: TGTGCCAGCGGACTAACAGGGGAGGAGGGCTACACCTTC
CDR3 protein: CASGLTGEEGYTF

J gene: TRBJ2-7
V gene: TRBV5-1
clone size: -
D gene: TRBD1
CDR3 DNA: TGCGCCAGCAGCTTCCTAAAGACAGGGAAAGACTACGAGCAGTACTTC
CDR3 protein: CASSFLKTGKDYEQYF

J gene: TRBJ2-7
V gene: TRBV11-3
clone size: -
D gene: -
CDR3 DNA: TGTGCCAGCAGCTTCGTAACAGGGTCAGACGAGCAGTACTTC
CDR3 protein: CASSFVTGSDEQYF

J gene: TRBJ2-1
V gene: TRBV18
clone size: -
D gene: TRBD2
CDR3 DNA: TGTGCCAGCTCATCACGGGGGGGCCGGGACAATGAGCAGTTCTTC
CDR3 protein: CASSSRGGRDNEQFF

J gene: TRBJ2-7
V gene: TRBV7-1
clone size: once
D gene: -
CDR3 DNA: TGTGCCAGCAGCTCCGTATACGGACCCGAGCAGTACTTC
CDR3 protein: CASSSVYGPEQYF

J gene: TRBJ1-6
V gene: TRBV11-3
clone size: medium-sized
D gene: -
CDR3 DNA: TGTGCCAGCAGCCTCATGGAGGGGCGTGTAAATTCACCCCTCCACTTT
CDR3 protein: CASSLMEGRVNSPLHF

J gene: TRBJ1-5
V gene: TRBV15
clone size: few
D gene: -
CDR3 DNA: TGTGCCACCTCCCTGGACTCCCGGGGCCAGGGTCAGCCCCAGCATTTT
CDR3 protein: CATSLDSRGQGQPQHF

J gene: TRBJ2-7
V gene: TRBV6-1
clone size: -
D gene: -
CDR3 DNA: TGTGCCAGCAGTGAAGGGTGGGGGAGCTCCTACGAGCAGTACTTC
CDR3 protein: CASSEGWGSSYEQYF

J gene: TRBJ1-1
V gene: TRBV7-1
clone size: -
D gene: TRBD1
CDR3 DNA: TGTGCCAGCAGCTTGGAACAGGGGGCCCGGTGGGGCACTGAAGCTTTCTTT
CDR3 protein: CASSLEQGARWGTEAFF

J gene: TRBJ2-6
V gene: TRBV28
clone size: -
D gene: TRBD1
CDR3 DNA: TGTGCCAGCAGTTATGTTGGACAGGGAATTACCAACGTCCTGACTTTC
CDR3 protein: CASSYVGQGITNVLTF

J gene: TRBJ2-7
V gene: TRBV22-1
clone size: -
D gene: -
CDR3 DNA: TGTGCCAGCAGTTTAGACCGCCCCAGCTCCTACGAGCAGTACTTC
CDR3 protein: CASSLDRPSSYEQYF